The rows below give T cell receptor beta chains drawn from one sample of a study of cytomegalovirus exposure and HLA in healthy donors. Sequencing was performed with immunoSEQ multiplex PCR; in TCRdb, only in-frame clones are kept and a portion is missing. The sample holds around 190,000 clones; approximately 80% are singletons and the top ten take under 3%. Sequencing used PBMCs. The receptors originated from a woman aged 25 to 39 in good health and CMV-seronegative. Each CDR3 is given with its conserved first and last residue.

j_call | v_call | cdr3_aa
TRBJ2-1 | TRBV6-1 | CASSALGLAGGYNEQFF
TRBJ2-1 | TRBV7-3 | CASSLAGGLSYNEQFF
TRBJ1-3 | TRBV5-4 | CASSLTGSGNTIYF
TRBJ2-2 | TRBV5-6 | CASSLVQGAGGELFF
TRBJ2-7 | TRBV10-1 | CASSEPRLAGGLAYEQYF
TRBJ1-2 | TRBV5-1 | CASSPLMTGVGGYTF
TRBJ2-5 | TRBV4-1 | CASSPSSGTGGQETQYF
TRBJ2-7 | TRBV6-5 | CASSHRTGGAYEQYF
TRBJ2-7 | TRBV5-1 | CASSGLAGVGEQYF
TRBJ1-2 | TRBV4-1 | CASSQIRGTNYGYTF
TRBJ1-1 | TRBV5-1 | CASSTRQGGEAFF
TRBJ2-7 | TRBV11-3 | CARSWDNSYEQYF
TRBJ1-5 | TRBV27 | CASNSGGSNQPQHF
TRBJ2-3 | TRBV9 | CASSVGGKADTQYF
TRBJ1-5 | TRBV6-1 | CASSETGVFEPQHF
TRBJ2-5 | TRBV5-1 | CASSQRTGGVETQYF
TRBJ2-2 | TRBV5-6 | CASSWDLGRSNTGELFF
TRBJ1-4 | TRBV28 | CASRYFTGTGDEKLFF
TRBJ1-2 | TRBV18 | CASSQGEGYGYPF
TRBJ1-1 | TRBV7-8 | CASSLQSTPSYGEAFF
TRBJ1-1 | TRBV19 | CASSMGQRNTEAFF
TRBJ1-5 | TRBV4-1 | CASSLRTGVNQPQHF
TRBJ1-2 | TRBV19 | CASRSFQWGYTF
TRBJ1-1 | TRBV5-5 | CASSLRSPGLAPEAFF
TRBJ1-1 | TRBV19 | CASILRGGTEAFF
TRBJ2-1 | TRBV19 | CASSIFSASDYNEQFF
TRBJ2-7 | TRBV9 | CASSETGQGAYEQYF
TRBJ1-2 | TRBV11-2 | CASSLDWARTDYGYTF
TRBJ1-1 | TRBV7-2 | CASSFSTNTEAFF
TRBJ2-7 | TRBV11-2 | CASSPQPGILDEQYF
TRBJ2-5 | TRBV5-1 | CASSLRPSGQGVTQYF
TRBJ1-4 | TRBV18 | CASSRGQGGNEKLFF
TRBJ1-2 | TRBV5-1 | CASSPSQGNYGYTF
TRBJ2-7 | TRBV18 | CASSPGRRLAGGRDYEQYF
TRBJ2-2 | TRBV6-5 | CASSFLGQNTGELFF
TRBJ2-7 | TRBV19 | CASSIAHYRVRDEQYF
TRBJ2-3 | TRBV7-3 | CASSKLAGGARTQYF
TRBJ1-2 | TRBV5-1 | CASSLEQASGYTF
TRBJ1-1 | TRBV9 | CASSANGNTEAFF
TRBJ1-4 | TRBV6-1 | CASSRKRDANEKLFF
TRBJ2-5 | TRBV11-2 | CASSLALAGETQYF
TRBJ2-7 | TRBV27 | CASSFSGGGEQYF
TRBJ1-6 | TRBV5-4 | CASSRADRGNSPLHF
TRBJ1-1 | TRBV27 | CASSNDRGHPEAFF
TRBJ1-2 | TRBV7-8 | CASSPRTAPYGYPF
TRBJ2-7 | TRBV4-2 | CASSQVFTERTYEQYF